These T cell receptor beta chains were read from a single sample in a study of blood T cell repertoires in COVID-19. Produced via immunoSEQ multiplex PCR; TCRdb's table is partial and in-frame only. Altogether 45,000 to 70,000 clones are present, about 80% being singletons, with the ten largest covering 20% to 25%. Sequencing was done on a sample of peripheral blood. Source of these receptors: a woman aged 60 to 75 with acute or convalescent COVID-19. The CDR3 runs from the conserved cysteine through the conserved F or W. The D gene is left open where the match is weak. Only some rows state a clone size, as once, few, many or a class for expanded clones.

d_call j_call v_call clone_size cdr3_aa
NA TRBJ1-6 TRBV6-5 NA CASSYLAAGNSPLHF
NA TRBJ2-3 TRBV20-1 NA CSASTIGGATDTQYF
TRBD1 TRBJ1-2 TRBV5-4 NA CASSLHPGQGLISGYTF
TRBD2 TRBJ2-5 TRBV4-1 NA CASSQDQRGETQYF
TRBD1 TRBJ1-5 TRBV7-2 NA CASSPGGGFQPQHF
NA TRBJ1-2 TRBV5-1 NA CASSFSQGYGYTF
NA TRBJ1-5 TRBV18 NA CASSGPGGPQPQHF
NA TRBJ1-2 TRBV5-1 once CASSWEKGHGYTF
NA TRBJ2-7 TRBV15 NA CATSSDTSYEQYF
NA TRBJ1-6 TRBV4-3 NA CASSQEHKVTPLHF
TRBD2 TRBJ2-1 TRBV7-3 NA CASSLSSSGGYEQFF
TRBD1 TRBJ1-6 TRBV30 NA CAAGKDRGLSPLHF
NA TRBJ1-1 TRBV9 NA CASSVAGNTEAFF
NA TRBJ1-5 TRBV4-2 NA CASSQGAGSSGPQHF
NA TRBJ1-6 TRBV7-2 NA CASNPGWGPPSPLHF
NA TRBJ2-1 TRBV10-1 NA CASSPLANSYNEQFF
TRBD2 TRBJ2-1 TRBV11-2 NA CASSLDSGGATYNEQFF
NA TRBJ1-1 TRBV2 NA CASRESRIMNTEAFF
NA TRBJ2-5 TRBV5-1 NA CASSLGLGQETQYF
TRBD1 TRBJ2-1 TRBV5-1 NA CASSRRGGQGYNEQFF
TRBD2 TRBJ2-7 TRBV19 NA CASRGMSGGSYEQYF
NA TRBJ2-5 TRBV5-4 NA CASSFVMGGTQYF
TRBD1 TRBJ1-2 TRBV6-1 NA CASSETGGYYGYTF